This note documents a single T cell receptor (beta chain) sequence. V lost 4 bases and J lost 3; bases outside the gene matches: 6. Germline CDR1 and CDR2: SGHRS and YFSETQ. The CDR3 totals 15 residues. The data were taken from a study of blood T cell repertoires in COVID-19. How the authors handled the data: The assay estimated nucleated cells by amplifying reference gene primers. The repertoire was sequenced with immunoSEQ multiplex PCR; TCRdb's copy has only in-frame clones and lacks some. Clonal size and the V and J genes are those of that table, whereas D and trimming came from the DNA. The data hold about 170,000 clones, with roughly 84% observed a single time.

The sample consisted of peripheral blood. The sequence was obtained from an elderly man with COVID-19, enrolled during active disease. This sequence joins TRBV5-1 and TRBJ1-2; 10 bases agree with TRBD1. CDR3 amino acids: CASSTPTGGDYGYTF. CDR3 nucleotides: TGCGCCAGCAGCACACCGACAGGGGGCGACTATGGCTACACCTTC.